One and the same sample provided the 6 T cell receptor beta chains below, sequenced in a study of identical twins. MiXCR was run by TCRdb on the 5' RACE reads, yielding one entry per CDR3 protein. The table has a few hundred thousand distinct CDR3 sequences, about 8.9% seen once; the top ten hold 2% to 2.5%. The same data also contributed to another study, on yellow fever vaccine responses in identical twins.

The sample consisted of memory (CD45RO+) T cells sorted from blood. These receptors were collected from a woman aged 18-35 years in good health.

This clonotype appeared a few times. The chain recombines TRBV6-1 with TRBJ1-2; D is undetermined. Germline V gives CDR1 MNHNS, CDR2 SASEGT. The CDR3 length is 14 residues. Trimming pared 6 bases from V and 0 bases from J, leaving 11 bases between. CDR3 coding DNA: TGTGCCAGCAGGCCTAGACACTCTAACTATGGCTACACCTTC. The encoded protein is CASRPRHSNYGYTF.

V is TRBV5-6 and J is TRBJ1-6; 9 nucleotides match TRBD1. Trimming cost V 1 base and J 7 bases; bases outside gene matches: 9. The CDR3 consists of 17 residues. Germline CDR1 and CDR2: SGHDT and YYEEEE. The DNA for the CDR3 is TGTGCCAGCAGCTTGAAGGGACAGGGAAGCCTCAATTCACCCCTCCACTTT. Its translation is CASSLKGQGSLNSPLHF.

CDR3 in amino acids: CASRPGLEVPIFTDTQYF. The CDR3 DNA follows: TGTGCCAGCAGACCGGGACTAGAGGTCCCCATTTTCACAGATACGCAGTATTTT. The chain recombines TRBV5-5 with TRBJ2-3, with 8 positions matching TRBD2. V was clipped by 5 bases and J by 2 bases; unmatched bases: 16. Germline CDR1 is SGHKS and CDR2 is YYEKEE (reference sequence). The CDR3 totals 18 residues.

This clonotype was seen only a few times. V is TRBV15 and J is TRBJ2-5; 9 bases match TRBD2. The CDR3 is made up of 17 amino acids. Germline V CDR1 and CDR2: LNHNV, YYDKDF (reference sequence). V lost 1 base to trimming and J lost 5 bases; unmatched junction nucleotides: 11. The CDR3 DNA reads as TGTGCCACCAGCAGAGTGCCCGTAGCGGGGGATCGGGAGACCCAGTACTTC. Translating it yields CATSRVPVAGDRETQYF.

The chain employs TRBV24-1 and TRBJ1-2; D is unclear. Deletions cut 7 bases from V and 4 bases from J, with 9 bases between. The CDR3 spans 12 residues. CDR1 KGHDR and CDR2 SFDVKD come from the germline V gene. The CDR3 loop is CATSGPGYGYTF. In DNA form, the CDR3 reads TGTGCCACCAGCGGCCCGGGCTATGGCTACACCTTC.

This clonotype has only a few counts. V and J are TRBV3-1 and TRBJ2-7; no clear D. CDR1 and CDR2 from the germline V gene are LGHDT and YNNKEL (reference sequence). This CDR3 spans 12 amino acids. Trimming pared 3 bases from V and 3 bases from J, leaving 6 bases between. CDR3 in amino acids: CASSQVDYEQYF. The CDR3 coding sequence is TGTGCCAGCAGCCAGGTAGACTACGAGCAGTACTTC.